This is a list of T cell receptor beta chains from one sample in a study of blood T cell repertoires in COVID-19. Using immunoSEQ multiplex PCR, the repertoire was profiled, and TCRdb retains in-frame clones only, with some absent. Of 200,000 to 250,000 clones listed, around 85% were seen once; the top ten hold approximately 6.2%. Material: peripheral blood. The receptors stem from a man in his sixties with acute or convalescent COVID-19. Both conserved end residues are part of each CDR3. D genes are given only for firm matches. Not every row has a clone size; where given, it reads once, few, many or a size class.

CASSSPVDSPLHF,TGTGCCAGCAGTTCACCAGTGGATTCACCCCTCCACTTT,TRBV27,TRBJ1-6,NA,NA
CASSPKGLAGESQETQYF,TGTGCCAGCAGCCCGAAGGGACTAGCGGGAGAATCCCAAGAGACCCAGTACTTC,TRBV7-3,TRBJ2-5,TRBD2,NA
CATDRAGDSNQPQHF,TGTGCCACCGATCGGGCGGGCGATAGCAATCAGCCCCAGCATTTT,TRBV6-5,TRBJ1-5,NA,NA
CAISGKANYGYTF,TGTGCCATCAGCGGGAAAGCTAACTATGGCTACACCTTC,TRBV10-3,TRBJ1-2,NA,NA
CSVGTSGRGETQYF,TGCAGCGTCGGGACTAGCGGGAGAGGAGAGACCCAGTACTTC,TRBV29-1,TRBJ2-5,TRBD2,NA
CASSVGGYGTEAFF,TGTGCCAGCAGCGTAGGAGGCTACGGCACTGAAGCTTTCTTT,TRBV9,TRBJ1-1,NA,NA
CASSFLGGGPAGTNEKLFF,TGTGCCAGCAGTTTTTTGGGTGGGGGACCTGCGGGGACTAATGAAAAACTGTTTTTT,TRBV28,TRBJ1-4,NA,NA
CASMLRRGLYEQYF,TGTGCCAGCATGCTACGGAGAGGATTATACGAGCAGTACTTC,TRBV6-5,TRBJ2-7,NA,NA
CASSLQLAGFLDEQFF,TGTGCCAGCAGCTTACAGCTAGCGGGATTTCTCGATGAGCAGTTCTTC,TRBV7-6,TRBJ2-1,TRBD2,NA
CASSRAGGPGEQYF,TGTGCCAGCAGCCGAGCGGGAGGGCCGGGTGAGCAGTACTTC,TRBV6-6,TRBJ2-7,TRBD2,NA
CASSLTGAVEAFF,TGTGCCAGCAGTTTAACAGGGGCTGTTGAAGCTTTCTTT,TRBV12-3/TRBV12-4,TRBJ1-1,TRBD1,NA
CSVDRNYGYTF,TGCAGCGTTGACAGGAACTATGGCTACACCTTC,TRBV29-1,TRBJ1-2,NA,NA
CASSYSYNYLRDSHGYTF,TGTGCCAGCAGTTACTCTTACAACTACCTCCGGGACAGTCATGGCTACACCTTC,TRBV6-2/TRBV6-3,TRBJ1-2,TRBD1,NA
CASSGSSGPCSYNEQFF,TGCGCCAGCAGTGGTTCTAGCGGGCCTTGCTCCTACAATGAGCAGTTCTTC,TRBV10-1,TRBJ2-1,TRBD2,NA
CASSQDGMTSGTHNEQFF,TGCGCCAGCAGCCAAGATGGGATGACTAGCGGGACCCACAATGAGCAGTTCTTC,TRBV4-3,TRBJ2-1,TRBD2,NA
CAWSGERAYNSPLHF,TGTGCCTGGAGTGGAGAGAGGGCCTATAATTCACCCCTCCACTTT,TRBV30,TRBJ1-6,NA,NA
CASSERGTGTDEQYF,TGTGCCAGCAGTGAACGGGGGACAGGGACCGACGAGCAGTACTTC,TRBV6-1,TRBJ2-7,TRBD1,NA
CASGQSMRNTEAFF,TGTGCCAGCGGACAGTCCATGAGGAACACTGAAGCTTTCTTT,TRBV9,TRBJ1-1,NA,once
CASSLDLGGASGERYEQYF,TGTGCCAGCAGCTTAGATTTGGGGGGAGCATCTGGAGAACGCTACGAGCAGTACTTC,TRBV11-3,TRBJ2-7,NA,NA
CASSLNDGENTEAFF,TGCGCCAGCAGCCTTAATGACGGAGAGAACACTGAAGCTTTCTTT,TRBV5-1,TRBJ1-1,NA,once
CASSPQGQGNEKLFF,TGTGCCAGCAGCCCCCAGGGACAGGGGAATGAAAAACTGTTTTTT,TRBV11-2,TRBJ1-4,TRBD1,NA
CASSPGLLQETQYF,TGTGCCAGCAGCCCCGGACTACTCCAAGAGACCCAGTACTTC,TRBV13,TRBJ2-5,NA,NA
CSVDKQGNSEQFF,TGCAGCGTTGACAAACAGGGTAACAGTGAGCAGTTCTTC,TRBV29-1,TRBJ2-1,NA,NA
CASMRQGRETQYF,TGTGCCAGCATGCGGCAGGGGAGAGAGACCCAGTACTTC,TRBV6-5,TRBJ2-5,NA,once
CASSLVSGKAGELFF,TGTGCCAGCAGCTTGGTCTCAGGAAAGGCCGGGGAGCTGTTTTTT,TRBV5-4,TRBJ2-2,NA,few
CASSLPGEPAGELFF,TGCGCCAGCAGCTTGCCCGGGGAGCCCGCCGGGGAGCTGTTTTTT,TRBV5-1,TRBJ2-2,NA,once
CASSDGWDRGNGEAFF,TGTGCCAGCAGTGACGGCTGGGACAGGGGTAACGGTGAAGCTTTCTTT,TRBV6-1,TRBJ1-1,TRBD1,NA
CASSVVLAGSSYNEQFF,TGTGCCAGCAGCGTAGTCCTAGCGGGAAGCTCCTACAATGAGCAGTTCTTC,TRBV9,TRBJ2-1,TRBD2,NA
CSVEGLAGYNEQFF,TGCAGCGTTGAGGGTCTAGCGGGGTACAATGAGCAGTTCTTC,TRBV29-1,TRBJ2-1,TRBD2,NA
CASSPLLRERGGELFF,TGTGCCAGCAGCCCATTACTCAGGGAAAGGGGCGGGGAGCTGTTTTTT,TRBV3-1/TRBV3-2,TRBJ2-2,NA,NA
CASSPRRGGFYEQYF,TGTGCCAGCAGCCCCCGTCGGGGAGGCTTCTACGAGCAGTACTTC,TRBV7-2,TRBJ2-7,NA,NA
CASSSGLAGSTDTQYF,TGTGCCAGCAGCTCGGGACTAGCGGGATCCACAGATACGCAGTATTTT,TRBV11-3,TRBJ2-3,TRBD2,NA
CASSHPSVRGEKLFF,TGTGCCAGCAGCCACCCATCGGTTAGGGGTGAAAAACTGTTTTTT,TRBV4-2,TRBJ1-4,NA,NA
CAIKLASDTDTQYF,TGTGCCATCAAACTGGCTAGCGATACAGATACGCAGTATTTT,TRBV10-3,TRBJ2-3,NA,NA
CASSLSGAWYF,TGTGCCAGCAGTTTAAGCGGGGCCTGGTACTTC,TRBV28,TRBJ2-7,TRBD2,NA
CASSQLDTKNTIYF,TGTGCCAGCAGTCAGCTCGACACGAAAAACACCATATATTTT,TRBV28,TRBJ1-3,NA,NA
CASSQDRPATNEKLFF,TGTGCCAGCAGCCAGGACAGACCGGCAACTAATGAAAAACTGTTTTTT,TRBV7-2,TRBJ1-4,NA,once
CASRGQGDTEAFF,TGTGCCAGCAGAGGACAGGGGGACACTGAAGCTTTCTTT,TRBV28,TRBJ1-1,TRBD1,NA
CASSLLGQGAGYGYTF,TGTGCCAGCAGTTTACTCGGACAGGGGGCGGGGTATGGCTACACCTTC,TRBV28,TRBJ1-2,TRBD1,NA
CASTTPGTGDETQYF,TGTGCCAGCACTACCCCCGGGACAGGGGATGAGACCCAGTACTTC,TRBV28,TRBJ2-5,TRBD1,NA